The 19 T cell receptor beta chains listed next were all sequenced from one sample in a study of CD8+ T cells in alopecia areata. Stated treatment: oral pan-JAK inhibitor, 5-10 mg twice daily. TCR sequencing used cDNA made by reverse transcription of extracted RNA. This table comes from immunoSEQ multiplex PCR, and its TCRdb copy is limited to in-frame clones, with some not included. The sample holds more than 95,000 clones, around 86% seen once. This specimen was CD8+ T cells sorted from blood, taken at roughly week 30, from a patient treated with tofacitinib. The receptors originated from a human donor with alopecia areata.

This chain uses TRBV9 with TRBJ2-7; 8 bases match TRBD2. Germline V CDR1 and CDR2: SGDLS, YYNGEE. The CDR3 is 15 amino acids. V was pared by 1 base and J by 0 bases, with 3 bases of the junction left unmatched. In DNA form, the CDR3 reads TGTGCCAGCAGCGTAACTAGCGGACGCTCCTACGAGCAGTACTTC. It specifies CASSVTSGRSYEQYF.

The chain combines TRBV27 with TRBJ2-7; 11 positions match TRBD1. Germline V lookup: CDR1 MNHEY, CDR2 SMNVEV (reference sequence). This CDR3 has 16 amino acids. V trimming: 6 bases; J trimming: 0 bases; junction bases outside the gene matches: 7. The CDR3 here is CASSLTGTGGSYEQYF. In DNA, the CDR3 is TGTGCCAGCAGCCTCACCGGGACAGGGGGCTCCTACGAGCAGTACTTC.

A few counts support this clone. V is TRBV7-4 and J is TRBJ2-6; 7 nucleotides align to TRBD1. V gave up 9 bases and J gave up 2 bases; unmatched junction bases: 7. CDR1 SGHVT and CDR2 SQSDAQ come from the germline V gene. This CDR3 contains 15 residues. CDR3 loop: CASSGQGAGANVLTF. CDR3 DNA sequence: TGTGCCAGTTCTGGGCAGGGGGCTGGGGCCAACGTCCTGACTTTC.

The V gene is TRBV27, the J gene TRBJ2-2; 7 bases match TRBD2. CDR1 MNHEY and CDR2 SMNVEV come from the germline V gene (reference sequence). V was clipped by 1 base and J by 7 bases; unmatched bases: 3. This CDR3 is 14 amino acids long. CDR3 DNA: TGTGCCAGCAGTTTATACACGGGAGGCGGGGAGCTGTTTTTT. This translates into CASSLYTGGGELFF.

The J gene is TRBJ2-7, the V gene TRBV7-9, with D perhaps given as TRBD1 or TRBD2 (5 bases each). The CDR3 contains 14 residues. Germline V CDR1 and CDR2: SEHNR, FQNEAQ (reference sequence). Trimming pared 3 bases from V and 4 bases from J, leaving 13 bases between. CDR3 region: CASSFEGRAYEQYF. For the CDR3, the DNA is TGTGCCAGCAGCTTCGAGGGGCGAGCATACGAGCAGTACTTC. The entire variable domain, with the rest obtained from reference TRBV7-9 and TRBJ2-7, is as follows: DTGVSQNPRHKITKRGQNVTFRCDPISEHNRLYWYRQTLGQGPEFLTYFQNEAQLEKSRLLSDRFSAERPKGSFSTLEIQRTEQGDSAMYLCASSFEGRAYEQYFGPGTRLTVT.

This sequence joins TRBV6-5 and TRBJ1-1, with TRBD1 matching over 9 bases. CDR3 size: 13 residues. CDR1 and CDR2 (germline): MNHEY, SVGAGI. V trimming: 4 bases; J trimming: 8 bases; junction bases outside the gene matches: 5. The CDR3 reads CASSWTGVTEAFF. CDR3 nucleotides: TGTGCCAGCAGTTGGACAGGGGTCACCGAAGCTTTCTTT.

The rearrangement uses TRBV7-3 and TRBJ2-2; D is unresolved. With 5 bases removed from V and 0 bases from J, the gap between germline ends came to 10 bases. The CDR3 runs 15 residues. The germline V gene encodes CDR1 SGHTA and CDR2 FQGTGA. This CDR3 reads CASSPDGANTGELFF. The CDR3 DNA sequence: TGTGCCAGCAGCCCGGACGGCGCGAACACCGGGGAGCTGTTTTTT.

As concerns this clone: The same CDR3 arises from other DNA sequences in this sample as well. The rearrangement links TRBV4-1 to TRBJ2-7; no clear D gene. This CDR3 contains 15 residues. Between the trimmed V and J ends, which lost 0 bases and 4 bases, there was a span of 13 bases. Germline CDR1 MGHRA, CDR2 YSYEKL. The CDR3 is CASSQESRGRYEQYF. Written as DNA, the CDR3 is TGCGCCAGCAGCCAAGAATCCCGAGGACGGTACGAGCAGTACTTC.

Only a few counts were recorded for this clone. This chain connects TRBV7-8 to TRBJ2-3; D remains ambiguous. The ends were cut back, 0 bases at V and 6 bases at J, with 7 bases in the middle. The CDR3 consists of 13 residues. Germline lookup yields CDR1 SGHVS and CDR2 FQNEAQ. CDR3 coding DNA: TGTGCCAGCAGCTTAGCCCCGACGGATACGCAGTATTTT. Translated, it gives CASSLAPTDTQYF.

This rearrangement joins TRBV14 to TRBJ1-5; D remains ambiguous. The V end lost 0 bases, the J end lost 7 bases, and 7 bases lay between the germline ends. The CDR3 extends over 13 amino acids. Germline V gene lookup returns CDR1 SGHDN and CDR2 FVKESK. The CDR3 coding sequence is TGTGCCAGCAGCCAAGATCGGTACCAGCCCCAGCATTTT. Protein: CASSQDRYQPQHF.

CDR3 region: CARIQGANTEAFF. In nucleotides, the CDR3 is TGTGCCAGGATACAGGGCGCCAACACTGAAGCTTTCTTT. This chain uses TRBV9 with TRBJ1-1; perhaps TRBD1 as D (6 bases). This CDR3 comprises 13 residues. Germline values: CDR1 SGDLS, CDR2 YYNGEE. Trimming removed 8 bases from V and 2 bases from J, with 13 bases in between. Using reference TRBV9 and TRBJ1-1 for the parts outside the CDR3, the full variable domain is DSGVTQTPKHLITATGQRVTLRCSPRSGDLSVYWYQQSLDQGLQFLIQYYNGEERAKGNILERFSAQQFPDLHSELNLSSLELGDSALYFCARIQGANTEAFFGQGTRLTVV.

This chain links TRBV10-3 with TRBJ2-2; a possible D gene is TRBD1 (5 bases). The germline CDR1 and CDR2 sequences are ENHRY and SYGVKD. The CDR3 covers 14 residues. V was cut by 0 bases and J by 4 bases, with 6 bases left in between. The CDR3 loop reads CAISESTATGELFF. The CDR3 bases are TGTGCCATCAGTGAGTCGACAGCCACCGGGGAGCTGTTTTTT.

This chain joins TRBV5-4 and TRBJ2-1; perhaps TRBD2 as D (5 bases). V lost 5 bases to trimming and J lost 1 base, with 16 bases between them. The CDR3 extends over 16 amino acids. Germline loops: CDR1 SGHNT, CDR2 YYREEE (reference sequence). The chain's CDR3 is CASSSVPLESYNEQFF. The CDR3 DNA reads as TGTGCCAGCAGTTCCGTCCCACTAGAGTCCTACAATGAGCAGTTCTTC.

The J gene is TRBJ1-3, the V gene TRBV7-9, with 7 bases fitting TRBD1. The CDR3 is 12 amino acids. Germline lookup yields CDR1 SEHNR and CDR2 FQNEAQ (reference sequence). V lost 5 bases to trimming and J lost 7 bases; unmatched junction nucleotides: 2. In DNA form, the CDR3 reads TGTGCCAGCAGCAACAGGGGTAACACCATATATTTT. It is translated as CASSNRGNTIYF.

The chain combines TRBV6-5 with TRBJ2-7; no clear D. This CDR3 spans 13 amino acids. Per germline, CDR1 MNHEY and CDR2 SVGAGI. Trimming took 7 bases from V and 0 from J, leaving 10 bases between them. DNA of the CDR3: TGTGCCAGCATCGCGACCAACTCCTACGAGCAGTACTTC. This sequence encodes CASIATNSYEQYF.

The rearrangement uses TRBV5-1 and TRBJ2-7; the D call may be TRBD1 or TRBD2 (5 bases each). Germline lookup yields CDR1 SGHRS and CDR2 YFSETQ. The CDR3 length is 14 residues. Deletions cut 5 bases from V and 2 bases from J, with 14 bases between. In DNA, the CDR3 is TGCGCCAGCAGAATGGGACCTGGCCCCTACGAGCAGTACTTC. It is translated as CASRMGPGPYEQYF.

The genes are TRBV29-1 and TRBJ2-5; TRBD1 matches at 7 bases. The J call is uncertain, as TRBJ2-7 better fits the DNA end. CDR1 SQVTM and CDR2 ANQGSEA come from the germline V gene. This CDR3 has 12 amino acids. DNA for the CDR3: TGCAGCGCCCTGACAGGGTTGTACGAGCAGTACTTC. Its protein is CSALTGLYEQYF.

The chain carries TRBV7-9 and TRBJ2-7, with TRBD1 matching over 7 bases. In germline, CDR1 is SEHNR, CDR2 FQNEAQ (reference sequence). The CDR3 totals 16 residues. The V gene end was trimmed by 5 bases and the J gene end by 0 bases; junction bases not matched to a gene: 10. CDR3 in amino acids: CASSPTSGTDSYEQYF. In nucleotides, the CDR3 is TGTGCCAGCAGCCCCACATCCGGGACAGACTCCTACGAGCAGTACTTC.

This chain links TRBV27 with TRBJ2-5; D remains ambiguous. V lost 0 bases and J lost 5, with 7 bases in between. The germline gives CDR1 MNHEY, CDR2 SMNVEV (reference sequence). This CDR3 is 13 amino acids long. As DNA, the CDR3 is TGTGCCAGCAGTTTATCGAATTCTGAGACCCAGTACTTC. Translation gives CASSLSNSETQYF.